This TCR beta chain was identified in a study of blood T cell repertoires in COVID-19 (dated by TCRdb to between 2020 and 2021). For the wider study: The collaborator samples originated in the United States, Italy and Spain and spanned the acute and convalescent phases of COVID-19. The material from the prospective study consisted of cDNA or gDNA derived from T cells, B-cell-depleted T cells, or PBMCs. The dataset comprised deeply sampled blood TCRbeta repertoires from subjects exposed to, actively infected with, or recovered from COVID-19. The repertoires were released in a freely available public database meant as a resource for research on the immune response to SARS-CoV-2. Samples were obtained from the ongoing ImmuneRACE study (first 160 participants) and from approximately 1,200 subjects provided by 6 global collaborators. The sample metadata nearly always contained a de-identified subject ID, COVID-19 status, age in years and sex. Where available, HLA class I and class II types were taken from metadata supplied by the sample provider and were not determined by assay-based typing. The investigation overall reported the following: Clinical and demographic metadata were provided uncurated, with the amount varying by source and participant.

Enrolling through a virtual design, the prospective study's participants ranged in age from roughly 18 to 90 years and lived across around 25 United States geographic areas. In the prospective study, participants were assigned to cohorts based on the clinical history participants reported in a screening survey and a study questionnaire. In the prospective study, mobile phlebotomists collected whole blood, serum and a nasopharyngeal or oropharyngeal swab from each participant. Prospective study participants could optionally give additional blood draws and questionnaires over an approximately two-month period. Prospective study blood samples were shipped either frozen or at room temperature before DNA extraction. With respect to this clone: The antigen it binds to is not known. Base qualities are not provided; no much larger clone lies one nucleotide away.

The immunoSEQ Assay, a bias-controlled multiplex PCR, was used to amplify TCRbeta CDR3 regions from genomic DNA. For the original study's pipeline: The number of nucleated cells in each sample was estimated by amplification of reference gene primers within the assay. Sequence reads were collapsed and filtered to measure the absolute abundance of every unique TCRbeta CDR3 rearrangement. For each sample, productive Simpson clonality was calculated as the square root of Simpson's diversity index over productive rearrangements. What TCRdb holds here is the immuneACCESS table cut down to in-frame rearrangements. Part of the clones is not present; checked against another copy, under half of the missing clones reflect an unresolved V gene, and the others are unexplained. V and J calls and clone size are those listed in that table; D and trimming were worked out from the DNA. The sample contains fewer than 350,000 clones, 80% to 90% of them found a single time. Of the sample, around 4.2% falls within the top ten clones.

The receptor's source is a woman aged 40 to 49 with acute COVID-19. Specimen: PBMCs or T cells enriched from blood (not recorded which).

At the DNA level, the sequence is TGTGCCAGCAGCTTAGCCGGGACACCTAGGCTGACTGGAAACACCATATATTTT. This yields the protein CASSLAGTPRLTGNTIYF. The V gene is TRBV7-2 and the J gene is TRBJ1-3, with a weak D call of TRBD1 (6 bases match). The CDR1 and CDR2 encoded by the germline V gene are SGHTA and FQGNSA. V lost 0 bases and J lost 2 bases; the stretch between them is 17 bases long. The CDR3 numbers 18 residues from cysteine through phenylalanine. Solely the CDR3 DNA is kept, with 54 bases framed from the first base.